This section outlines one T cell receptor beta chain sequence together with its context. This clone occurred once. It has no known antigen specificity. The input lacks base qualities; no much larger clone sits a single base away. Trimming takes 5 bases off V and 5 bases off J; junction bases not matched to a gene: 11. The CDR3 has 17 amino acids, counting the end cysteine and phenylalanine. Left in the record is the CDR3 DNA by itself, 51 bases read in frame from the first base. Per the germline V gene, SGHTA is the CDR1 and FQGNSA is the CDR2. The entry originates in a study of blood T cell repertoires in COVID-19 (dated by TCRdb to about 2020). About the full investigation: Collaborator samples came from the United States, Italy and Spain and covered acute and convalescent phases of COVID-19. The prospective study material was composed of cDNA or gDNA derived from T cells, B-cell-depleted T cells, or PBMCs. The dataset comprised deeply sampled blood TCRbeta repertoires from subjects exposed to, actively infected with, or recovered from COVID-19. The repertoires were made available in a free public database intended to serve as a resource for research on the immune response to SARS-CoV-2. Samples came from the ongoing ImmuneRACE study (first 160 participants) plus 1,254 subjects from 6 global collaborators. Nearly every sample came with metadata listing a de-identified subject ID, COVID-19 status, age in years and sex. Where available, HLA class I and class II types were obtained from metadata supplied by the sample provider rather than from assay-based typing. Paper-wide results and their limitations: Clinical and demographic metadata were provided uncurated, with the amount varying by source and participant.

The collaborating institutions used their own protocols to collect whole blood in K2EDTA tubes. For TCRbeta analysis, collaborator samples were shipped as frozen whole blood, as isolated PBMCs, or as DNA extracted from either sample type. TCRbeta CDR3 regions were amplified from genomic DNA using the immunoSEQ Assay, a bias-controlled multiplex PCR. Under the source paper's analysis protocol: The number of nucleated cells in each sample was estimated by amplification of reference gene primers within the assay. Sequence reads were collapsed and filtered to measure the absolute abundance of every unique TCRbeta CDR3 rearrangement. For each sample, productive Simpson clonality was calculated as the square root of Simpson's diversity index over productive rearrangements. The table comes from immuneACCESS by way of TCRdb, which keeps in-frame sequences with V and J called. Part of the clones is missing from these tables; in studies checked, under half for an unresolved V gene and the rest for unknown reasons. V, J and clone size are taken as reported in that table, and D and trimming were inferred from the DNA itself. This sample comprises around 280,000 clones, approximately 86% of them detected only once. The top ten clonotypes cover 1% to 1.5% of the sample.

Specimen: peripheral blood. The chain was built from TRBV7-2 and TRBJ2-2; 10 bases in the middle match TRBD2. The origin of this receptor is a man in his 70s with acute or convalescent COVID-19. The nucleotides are TGTGCCAGCAGCACCCACTTGGGTAGCGGGGGGACCGGGGAGCTGTTTTTT. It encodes CASSTHLGSGGTGELFF.